This passage covers 3 T cell receptor beta chains from one sample sequenced in a study of Ad26.COV2.S vaccination and SARS-CoV-2 variants. Assay: immunoSEQ multiplex PCR; the TCRdb copy retains only in-frame clones and omits some. This sample yields about 350,000 clones, of which about 90% are seen a single time; 3.5% to 4.5% belongs to the top ten. This material consisted of peripheral blood, taken after recovery from COVID-19. These TCRs come from a human donor who had recovered from COVID-19.

CDR3 DNA: TGTGCCAGCAGTTCGGAGTGGGGGAGATCTACGACCTACGAGCAGTACTTC. Its protein is CASSSEWGRSTTYEQYF. The chain employs TRBV27 and TRBJ2-7; D may match TRBD1 or TRBD2 (5 bases each). CDR1 MNHEY and CDR2 SMNVEV come from the germline V gene (reference sequence). Between the trimmed V and J ends, which lost 4 bases and 2 bases, there was a span of 21 bases. This CDR3 contains 17 residues.

This chain connects TRBV9 to TRBJ2-5; possible D gene TRBD1, 5 bases. Trimming left V 0 bases short and J 4 bases short, with 7 bases between. This CDR3 region has 13 residues. Germline V gives CDR1 SGDLS, CDR2 YYNGEE. The CDR3: CASSVGGAETQYF. The CDR3 DNA follows: TGTGCCAGCAGCGTAGGTGGGGCAGAGACCCAGTACTTC.

J is TRBJ2-5 and V is TRBV5-6; D uncertain. The CDR3 has 12 residues. Trimming stripped 3 bases from V and 3 bases from J, with 6 bases between. The germline V gene has CDR1 SGHDT and CDR2 YYEEEE. The CDR3 coding sequence is TGTGCCAGCAGCTCCACGGAAGAGACCCAGTACTTC. It codes for CASSSTEETQYF.